Listed here are 29 T cell receptor beta chains from one sample, sequenced in a study of T-cell reconstitution after alpha-beta-depleted transplantation in children. As it was prepared, the TCRbeta library received unique molecular identifiers. TCRdb recomputed calls from the PCR reads with MiXCR, one row per CDR3 protein. The sample lists hundreds of thousands of distinct CDR3 sequences, around 14% occurring once. The specimen comprised PBMCs, sampled before TCRalphabeta/CD19-depleted stem cell transplant. These receptors all stem from a girl aged 2 to 9 with congenital amegakaryocytic thrombocytopenia, due to receive a stem cell transplant.

V is TRBV20-1 and J is TRBJ2-3; D is uncertain. Germline V gene sequence: CDR1 DFQATT, CDR2 SNEGSKA (reference sequence). V lost 7 bases and J 2 bases, leaving 7 bases between the germline ends. The CDR3 contains 11 residues. The CDR3 coding sequence is TGCAGTGTTCACATCACAGATACGCAGTATTTT. Translation: CSVHITDTQYF.

This clonotype was observed many times. CDR3 in amino acids: CASSLAGQGIGELFF. The CDR3 nucleotides are TGTGCCAGCAGTTTAGCGGGACAGGGGATCGGGGAGCTGTTTTTT. The V and J genes are TRBV12-3 or TRBV12-4 and TRBJ2-2; TRBD1 agrees at 10 bases. With V trimmed by 0 bases and J by 7 bases, 2 bases remained unmatched. CDR3 length: 15 residues.

The gene calls are TRBV4-1 and TRBJ2-5; no reliable D call. V lost 2 bases and J lost 0, with 7 bases in between. The length of the CDR3 is 14 residues. CDR1 is MGHRA, CDR2 YSYEKL, per germline. The CDR3 DNA sequence: TGCGCCAGCAGCCAATTCCCTGACCAAGAGACCCAGTACTTC. It yields the protein CASSQFPDQETQYF.

V gene TRBV6-1 combines with J gene TRBJ1-5; the D gene is possibly TRBD1 (6 bases). V was trimmed by 5 bases and J by 7 bases, leaving 15 bases between them. The CDR3 runs 14 residues. The germline V gene has CDR1 MNHNS and CDR2 SASEGT. CDR3 sequence reads: CASSPRQVGQPQHF. CDR3 DNA sequence: TGTGCCAGCAGTCCCCGACAGGTTGGACAGCCCCAGCATTTT.

This clonotype appeared many times. This rearrangement joins TRBV6-1 to TRBJ2-2; D unresolved. The CDR3 is 16 amino acids. V lost 7 bases, J lost 8 bases, and 23 bases lay in between. Germline values: CDR1 MNHNS, CDR2 SASEGT. The CDR3 DNA reads as TGTGCCAGCAAGGTGTTCAGCCTAACCCTTAGTGGGGAGCTGTTTTTT. Its protein is CASKVFSLTLSGELFF.

The CDR3 DNA sequence: TGTGCCAGCTCCGCTCGGAGCACCCAGGATGGCTACACCTTC. As protein: CASSARSTQDGYTF. The rearrangement links TRBV18 to TRBJ1-2, with D hard to call. The V gene's germline CDR1 is KGHSH and CDR2 LQKENI. V lost 6 bases, J lost 6 bases, and 17 bases lay in between. This CDR3 has 14 residues. Looking up the rest from reference TRBV18 and TRBJ1-2 gives the full variable domain: NAGVMQNPRHLVRRRGQEARLRCSPMKGHSHVYWYRQLPEEGLKFMVYLQKENIIDESGMPKERFSAEFPKEGPSILRIQQVVRGDSAAYFCASSARSTQDGYTFGSGTRLTVV.

The rearrangement links TRBV5-1 to TRBJ2-5, with 8 bases fitting TRBD1. Trimming cost V 4 bases and J 5 bases; bases outside gene matches: 13. Germline V lookup: CDR1 SGHRS, CDR2 YFSETQ. The CDR3 totals 16 residues. The CDR3 sequence: CASSPARQGLSETQYF. The CDR3 coding sequence is TGCGCCAGCAGCCCTGCTAGACAGGGGCTATCGGAGACCCAGTACTTC.

This clonotype was observed many times. The chain uses TRBV20-1 and TRBJ2-7, with D possibly being TRBD2 (5 bases). V lost 4 bases to trimming and J lost 3 bases, with 16 bases between them. CDR3 size: 14 residues. The germline V gene encodes CDR1 DFQATT and CDR2 SNEGSKA (reference sequence). DNA of the CDR3: TGCAGTGCTATTTTTCCGGACTTTGGCTACGAGCAGTACTTC. Translated, it gives CSAIFPDFGYEQYF.

This clonotype has at least ten counts. The rearrangement joins TRBV12-3 or TRBV12-4 to TRBJ2-3, with a possible D match to TRBD1 (6 bases). The CDR3 is 17 residues long. V shed 2 bases and J shed 1 base, with 16 bases lying between them. This CDR3 is CASSLLLGAVGTDTQYF. For the CDR3, the DNA is TGTGCCAGCAGTTTACTGTTGGGGGCGGTGGGCACAGATACGCAGTATTTT.

This clonotype was counted only a few times. This chain connects TRBV11-2 to TRBJ2-2, with D possibly matching TRBD2 (5 bases). The CDR3 is made up of 15 amino acids. In germline, CDR1 is SGHAT, CDR2 FQNNGV. V lost 6 bases and J lost 3, with 14 bases in between. CDR3 region: CASRLRGGDTGELFF. CDR3 DNA sequence: TGTGCCAGCAGGCTGCGAGGAGGAGACACCGGGGAGCTGTTTTTT. Full variable domain (missing parts from reference TRBV11-2 and TRBJ2-2): EAGVAQSPRYKIIEKRQSVAFWCNPISGHATLYWYQQILGQGPKLLIQFQNNGVVDDSQLPKDRFSAERLKGVDSTLKIQPAKLEDSAVYLCASRLRGGDTGELFFGEGSRLTVL.

This clonotype was counted between two and nine times. This sequence joins TRBV28 and TRBJ1-3, with D unresolved. V lost 3 bases, J lost 0 bases, and 9 bases lay in between. This CDR3 has 15 amino acids. Germline V gives CDR1 MDHEN, CDR2 SYDVKM. The CDR3 sequence: CASSFAHHSGNTIYF. CDR3 DNA sequence: TGTGCCAGCAGTTTCGCACACCACTCTGGAAACACCATATATTTT.

This clonotype was detected many times. The J gene is TRBJ2-5, the V gene TRBV29-1, with TRBD1 matching 11 bases. Germline lookup yields CDR1 SQVTM and CDR2 ANQGSEA. Trimming took 4 bases from V and 4 from J; bases not matched to a gene: 8. There are 15 residues in the CDR3. The CDR3 reads CSVGLGQGAGETQYF. The DNA for the CDR3 is TGCAGCGTTGGGCTTGGACAGGGGGCGGGAGAGACCCAGTACTTC.

The rearrangement joins TRBV7-6 to TRBJ2-7; 8 nucleotides align to TRBD1. With 5 bases clipped from V and 5 bases from J, the junction kept 17 bases outside the gene matches. CDR3 length equals 17 residues. The germline V gene has CDR1 SGHVS and CDR2 FNYEAQ. CDR3 sequence: CASSTHPDRGFTHEQYF. As DNA, the CDR3 is TGTGCCAGCAGCACCCACCCCGACAGGGGATTTACGCACGAGCAGTACTTC.

The table lists this clonotype with a few counts. V is TRBV5-1 and J is TRBJ1-1; a possible D gene is TRBD1 (6 bases). Germline-derived CDR1 and CDR2 are SGHRS and YFSETQ. Deletions cut 6 bases from V and 1 base from J, with 7 bases between. CDR3 length: 12 amino acids. The CDR3 region is CASKGGNTEAFF. For the CDR3, the DNA is TGCGCCAGCAAAGGGGGGAACACTGAAGCTTTCTTT.

Comments on this clonotype: One end of the junction varies from germline; a read error may be responsible. The V gene is TRBV20-1, the J gene TRBJ2-1; 8 nucleotides agree with TRBD1. Germline values: CDR1 DFQATT, CDR2 SNEGSKA (reference sequence). The CDR3 sequence is 14 residues long. Here the CDR3 DNA reads TGCAGTGCCCGGCTGGCAGGGGGCGCGTATGAGCAGCTCTTC. It codes for CSARLAGGAYEQLF.

The J gene is TRBJ2-5, the V gene TRBV20-1, with D perhaps TRBD1 (5 bases). V was shortened by 6 bases and J by 0 bases, with 23 bases between the two germline ends. Looked up from germline, CDR1 is DFQATT and CDR2 is SNEGSKA (reference sequence). This CDR3 has 17 residues. The CDR3, as DNA: TGCAGTGCCACCATGGTCAGGGTACCCAGCCACCAAGAGACCCAGTACTTC. Translation: CSATMVRVPSHQETQYF.

The sample holds a few counts of this clonotype. The chain is built from TRBV3-1 and TRBJ2-1, with D perhaps TRBD1 (6 bases). The CDR3 is 15 amino acids. Germline CDR1 is LGHDT and CDR2 is YNNKEL (reference sequence). The V and J ends lost 1 base and 7 bases respectively, with 14 bases between them. Written as DNA, the CDR3 is TGTGCCAGCAGCCAAGCAACCGTACAGGGAAATGAGCAGTTCTTC. This sequence encodes CASSQATVQGNEQFF.

This clonotype was seen a few times. The V gene is TRBV11-1, the J gene TRBJ2-7, with D uncertain. The length of the CDR3 is 14 residues. Deletions cut 5 bases from V and 3 bases from J, with 14 bases between. Per the germline V gene, CDR1 is SGHAT and CDR2 is FQDESV (reference sequence). The CDR3 reads CASSISPEYYEQYF. The CDR3, as DNA: TGTGCCAGCAGCATTAGCCCGGAATACTACGAGCAGTACTTC.

This clonotype has just a few counts. The rearrangement uses TRBV11-2 and TRBJ2-1; TRBD2 agrees at 7 bases. Looked up from germline, CDR1 is SGHAT and CDR2 is FQNNGV. CDR3 length: 15 residues. V lost 1 base and J lost 6; bases outside the gene matches: 6. CDR3 in amino acids: CASSLAGGRSNEQFF. For the CDR3, the DNA is TGTGCCAGCAGCTTAGCCGGCGGGAGATCCAATGAGCAGTTCTTC. The whole variable domain, remainder taken from reference TRBV11-2 and TRBJ2-1, is EAGVAQSPRYKIIEKRQSVAFWCNPISGHATLYWYQQILGQGPKLLIQFQNNGVVDDSQLPKDRFSAERLKGVDSTLKIQPAKLEDSAVYLCASSLAGGRSNEQFFGPGTRLTVL.

This chain uses TRBV11-2 with TRBJ2-7; the D call may be TRBD1 or TRBD2 (5 bases each). Per germline, CDR1 SGHAT and CDR2 FQNNGV. With 5 bases removed from V and 3 bases from J, the gap between germline ends came to 20 bases. The CDR3 is 16 residues long. In nucleotides, the CDR3 is TGTGCCAGCAGCCCCCCTCTCCGGGACCGACACTACGAGCAGTACTTC. It codes for CASSPPLRDRHYEQYF.

This clonotype was counted ten times or more. This chain uses TRBV20-1 with TRBJ1-5; unclear D gene. Germline V lookup: CDR1 DFQATT, CDR2 SNEGSKA (reference sequence). Trimming cost V 3 bases and J 0 bases, with 24 bases left between them. This CDR3 is 19 amino acids long. The CDR3 sequence: CSASSAGVLSSYSNQPQHF. DNA for the CDR3: TGCAGTGCTAGCTCAGCTGGGGTCCTCAGCTCGTATAGCAATCAGCCCCAGCATTTT.

Ten or more counts support this clonotype. This chain connects TRBV12-3 or TRBV12-4 to TRBJ1-1; D gene unclear. This CDR3 comprises 13 residues. V was cut by 7 bases and J by 1 base, with 10 bases left in between. CDR3 amino acids: CASTSSTNTEAFF. Written as DNA, the CDR3 is TGTGCCAGCACTTCTTCGACGAACACTGAAGCTTTCTTT.

This clonotype was seen many times. The rearrangement uses TRBV7-9 and TRBJ2-7, with D maybe TRBD1 (6 bases). V lost 3 bases, J lost 0 bases, and 9 bases lay in between. This CDR3 comprises 14 residues. Per the germline V gene, CDR1 is SEHNR and CDR2 is FQNEAQ (reference sequence). The CDR3 protein is CASSFRDTSYEQYF. Written as DNA, the CDR3 is TGTGCCAGCAGCTTTAGGGACACCTCCTACGAGCAGTACTTC.

This chain uses TRBV4-1 with TRBJ2-1; 10 bases agree with TRBD1. Germline values: CDR1 MGHRA, CDR2 YSYEKL. The J segment lost 7 bases and the V segment lost 6 bases, leaving 9 bases of the junction unmatched. CDR3 length: 15 residues. Here the CDR3 DNA reads TGCGCCAGCAGGCCCTACGGGACAGGGGTAAATGAGCAGTTCTTC. Translating it yields CASRPYGTGVNEQFF.

V and J are TRBV4-1 and TRBJ2-2; D call uncertain. Trimming took 7 bases from V and 8 from J, leaving 14 bases between them. The CDR3 consists of 13 residues. The germline gives CDR1 MGHRA, CDR2 YSYEKL. CDR3 sequence (DNA): TGCGCCAGCACCCTATGGCTTAGGGGGGAGCTGTTTTTT. This gives the protein CASTLWLRGELFF.

This clonotype was recorded many times. V usage is TRBV5-1 and J usage is TRBJ2-1; 8 nucleotides align to TRBD2. Per the germline V gene, CDR1 is SGHRS and CDR2 is YFSETQ. The CDR3 has 14 amino acids. After removal of 5 bases from V and 5 bases from J, the junction contained 6 bases not matched to a gene. CDR3 amino acids: CASSLLAADNEQFF. CDR3 DNA: TGCGCCAGCAGTCTACTAGCGGCTGACAATGAGCAGTTCTTC.

The V and J genes are TRBV7-8 and TRBJ2-1, with D perhaps TRBD2 (6 bases). Trimming removed 2 bases from V and 8 bases from J, with 10 bases in between. The CDR3 totals 13 residues. In germline, CDR1 is SGHVS, CDR2 FQNEAQ. The CDR3 region has the DNA TGTGCCAGCAGCTTACATTGGGAGGATGAGCAGTTCTTC. Its protein is CASSLHWEDEQFF.

This clonotype has a count of ten or more. The rearrangement uses TRBV7-9 and TRBJ1-1; D may be TRBD1 (5 bases). The CDR3 consists of 14 residues. Per germline, CDR1 SEHNR and CDR2 FQNEAQ (reference sequence). Trimming stripped 6 bases from V and 4 bases from J, with 15 bases between. CDR3 region: CASRPRDVSTEAFF. The CDR3 nucleotides read TGTGCCAGCAGACCTAGGGACGTCTCCACTGAAGCTTTCTTT.

At least ten counts were recorded for this clonotype. This rearrangement joins TRBV5-1 to TRBJ1-5; D unresolved. V was shortened by 0 bases and J by 4 bases, with 8 bases between the two germline ends. Germline lookup yields CDR1 SGHRS and CDR2 YFSETQ. There are 14 residues in the CDR3. This CDR3 reads CASSLDGGNQPQHF. CDR3 nucleotides: TGCGCCAGCAGCTTGGATGGCGGAAATCAGCCCCAGCATTTT.